This T cell receptor beta chain appears in the sequencing data of a study of identical twins. This clonotype has just a few counts. Its antigen is unknown. A single record per CDR3 protein comes from TCRdb applying MiXCR to the 5' RACE reads. Here the sample spans approximately 630,000 distinct CDR3 sequences, 7.1% being singletons. Regarding the study as a whole: For zero-insertion analyses, partial confounding could come from invariant MAIT and iNKT cells.

This CDR3 comprises 15 residues. The same data also contributed to another study, on yellow fever vaccine responses in identical twins.

What was sequenced was PBMCs. V usage is TRBV12-3 or TRBV12-4 and J usage is TRBJ2-3; tentatively, D is TRBD1 (6 bases). With the DNA end fitting TRBJ1-5 better, the J assignment may be wrong. The clonotype was recovered from a woman aged 18-29 years in good health. CDR3: CASSLGRPGVDTQHF. The CDR3 nucleotides read TGTGCCAGCAGTCTGGGGCGCCCAGGGGTAGATACGCAGCATTTT.